This T cell receptor (beta chain) is from a study of monozygotic twins with inflammatory bowel disease. This CDR3 has 14 amino acids. Germline V gene data show CDR1 as MNHEY and CDR2 as SVGEGT. For every donor, one blood sample of around 2.5 ml was drawn. TCR libraries each used about 4,000 ng of total RNA. UMIs with a 6-nucleotide sample barcode were added by template switching. Each CDR3 protein gets one entry in TCRdb, which reprocessed the 5' RACE reads and gives no DNA. Its table records fewer than 350,000 distinct CDR3 sequences. As concerns this clonotype: The antigen is undetermined.

General study points: Relative clonotype sharing with others was diminished in IBD patients versus healthy twins, particularly with disease activity.

The receptor was derived from a human donor with ulcerative colitis or Crohn's disease, or a healthy co-twin of an affected twin (not recorded which). The source material was blood. The chain has TRBV6-2 or TRBV6-3 and TRBJ2-3; there is no DNA to check the TCRdb D call of TRBD1. CDR3 in amino acids: CASSDTGDTDTQYF.